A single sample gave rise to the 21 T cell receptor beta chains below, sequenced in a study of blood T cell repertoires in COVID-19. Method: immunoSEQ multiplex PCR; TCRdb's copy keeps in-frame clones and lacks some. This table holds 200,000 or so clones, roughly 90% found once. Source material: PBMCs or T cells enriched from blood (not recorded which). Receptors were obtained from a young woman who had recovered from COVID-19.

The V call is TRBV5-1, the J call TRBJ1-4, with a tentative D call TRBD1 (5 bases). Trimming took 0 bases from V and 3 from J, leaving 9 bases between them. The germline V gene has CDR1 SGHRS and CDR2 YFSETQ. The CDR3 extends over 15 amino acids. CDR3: CASSLGRAANEKLFF. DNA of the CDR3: TGCGCCAGCAGCTTGGGCAGGGCGGCTAATGAAAAACTGTTTTTT.

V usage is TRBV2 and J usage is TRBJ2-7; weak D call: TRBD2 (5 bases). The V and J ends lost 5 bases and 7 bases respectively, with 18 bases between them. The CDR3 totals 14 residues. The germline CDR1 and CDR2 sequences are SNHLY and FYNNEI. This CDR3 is CASSPQTTSPEQYF. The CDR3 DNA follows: TGTGCCAGCAGTCCTCAAACTACTAGTCCGGAGCAGTACTTC.

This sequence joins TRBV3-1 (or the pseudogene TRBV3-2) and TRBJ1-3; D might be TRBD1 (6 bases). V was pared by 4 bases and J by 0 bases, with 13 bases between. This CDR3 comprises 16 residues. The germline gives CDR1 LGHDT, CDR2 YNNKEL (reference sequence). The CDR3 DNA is TGTGCCAGCAGCCGCAGGGGCCCCTACTCTGGAAACACCATATATTTT. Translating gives CASSRRGPYSGNTIYF.

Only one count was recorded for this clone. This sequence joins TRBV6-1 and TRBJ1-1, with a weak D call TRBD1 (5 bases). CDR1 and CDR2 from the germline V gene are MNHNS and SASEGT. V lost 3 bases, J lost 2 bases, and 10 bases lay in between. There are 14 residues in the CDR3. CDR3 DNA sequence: TGTGCCAGCAGTGAGGGGCCCACTAACACTGAAGCTTTCTTT. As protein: CASSEGPTNTEAFF.

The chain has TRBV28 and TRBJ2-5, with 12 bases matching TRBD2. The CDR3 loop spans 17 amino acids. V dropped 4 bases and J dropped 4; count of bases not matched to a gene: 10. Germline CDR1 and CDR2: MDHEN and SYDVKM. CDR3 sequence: CASSSLPSGGGVETQYF. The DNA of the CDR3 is TGTGCCAGCAGTTCCCTCCCTAGCGGGGGGGGCGTAGAGACCCAGTACTTC.

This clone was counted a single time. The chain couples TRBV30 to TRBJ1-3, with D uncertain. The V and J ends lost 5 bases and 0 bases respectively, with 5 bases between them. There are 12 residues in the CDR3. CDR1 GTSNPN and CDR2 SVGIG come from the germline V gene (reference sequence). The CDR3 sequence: CAWAGSGNTIYF. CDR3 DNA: TGTGCCTGGGCCGGCTCTGGAAACACCATATATTTT.

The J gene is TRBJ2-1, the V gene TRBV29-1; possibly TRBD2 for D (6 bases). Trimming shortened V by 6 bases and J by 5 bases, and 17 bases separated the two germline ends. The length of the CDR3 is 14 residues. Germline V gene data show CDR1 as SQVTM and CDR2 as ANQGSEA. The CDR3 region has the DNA TGCAGCGTCGGAGGGCCAGTCGGCAACAATGAGCAGTTCTTC. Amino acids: CSVGGPVGNNEQFF.

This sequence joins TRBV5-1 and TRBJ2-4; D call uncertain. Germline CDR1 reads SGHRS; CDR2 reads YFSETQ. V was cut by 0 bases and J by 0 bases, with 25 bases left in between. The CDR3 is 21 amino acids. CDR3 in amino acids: CASSLASPGALESIAKNIQYF. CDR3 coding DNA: TGCGCCAGCAGCTTGGCTAGTCCGGGTGCCCTAGAATCTATAGCCAAAAACATTCAGTACTTC. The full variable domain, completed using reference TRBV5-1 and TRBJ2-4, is KAGVTQTPRYLIKTRGQQVTLSCSPISGHRSVSWYQQTPGQGLQFLFEYFSETQRNKGNFPGRFSGRQFSNSRSEMNVSTLELGDSALYLCASSLASPGALESIAKNIQYFGAGTRLSVL.

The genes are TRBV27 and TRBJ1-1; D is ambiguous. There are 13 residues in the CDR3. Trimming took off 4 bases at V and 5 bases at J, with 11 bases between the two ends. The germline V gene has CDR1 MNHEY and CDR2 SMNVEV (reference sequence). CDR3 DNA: TGTGCCAGCAGTTCCTTTCCCGAGACTGAAGCTTTCTTT. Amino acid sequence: CASSSFPETEAFF.

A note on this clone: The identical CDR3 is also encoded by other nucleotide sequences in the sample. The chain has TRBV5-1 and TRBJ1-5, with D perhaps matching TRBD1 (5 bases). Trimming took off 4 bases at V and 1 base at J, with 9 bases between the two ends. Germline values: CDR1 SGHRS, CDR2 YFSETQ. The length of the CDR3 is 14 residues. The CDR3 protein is CASSPGFSNQPQHF. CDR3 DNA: TGCGCCAGCAGCCCAGGGTTCAGCAATCAGCCCCAGCATTTT.

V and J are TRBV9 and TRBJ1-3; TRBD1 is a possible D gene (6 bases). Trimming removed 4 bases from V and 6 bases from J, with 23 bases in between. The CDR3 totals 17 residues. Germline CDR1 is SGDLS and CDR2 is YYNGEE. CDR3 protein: CASSSRDDGQRVNTIYF. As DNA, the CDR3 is TGTGCCAGCAGCTCTCGGGATGATGGACAGAGAGTAAACACCATATATTTT.

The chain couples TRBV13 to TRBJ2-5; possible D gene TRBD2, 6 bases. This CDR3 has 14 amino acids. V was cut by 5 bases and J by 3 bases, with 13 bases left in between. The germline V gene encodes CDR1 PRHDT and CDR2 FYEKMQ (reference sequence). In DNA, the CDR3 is TGTGCCAGCAGCACGAGCGGGTCCGAAGAGACCCAGTACTTC. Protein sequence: CASSTSGSEETQYF.

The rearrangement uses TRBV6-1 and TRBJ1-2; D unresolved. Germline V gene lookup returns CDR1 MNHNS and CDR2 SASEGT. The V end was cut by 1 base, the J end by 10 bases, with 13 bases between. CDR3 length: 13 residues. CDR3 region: CASSEDRHEAYTF. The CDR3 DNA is TGTGCCAGCAGTGAAGACCGACACGAAGCCTACACCTTC.

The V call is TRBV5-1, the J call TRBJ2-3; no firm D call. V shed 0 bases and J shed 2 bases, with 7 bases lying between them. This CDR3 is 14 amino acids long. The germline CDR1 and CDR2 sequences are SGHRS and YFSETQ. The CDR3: CASSLAGDTDTQYF. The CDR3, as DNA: TGCGCCAGCAGCTTGGCCGGAGACACAGATACGCAGTATTTT.

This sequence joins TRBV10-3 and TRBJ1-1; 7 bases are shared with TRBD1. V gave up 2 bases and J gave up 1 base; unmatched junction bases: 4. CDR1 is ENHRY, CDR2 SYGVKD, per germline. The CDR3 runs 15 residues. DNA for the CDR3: TGTGCCATCAGTGAGCCCGAGGGGGCGAACACTGAAGCTTTCTTT. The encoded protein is CAISEPEGANTEAFF.

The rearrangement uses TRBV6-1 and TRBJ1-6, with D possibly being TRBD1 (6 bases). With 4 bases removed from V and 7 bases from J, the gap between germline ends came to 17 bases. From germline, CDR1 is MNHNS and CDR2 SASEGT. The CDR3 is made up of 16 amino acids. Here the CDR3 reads CASSGPLRGGNSPLHF. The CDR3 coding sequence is TGTGCCAGCAGTGGACCACTCAGGGGCGGAAATTCACCCCTCCACTTT.

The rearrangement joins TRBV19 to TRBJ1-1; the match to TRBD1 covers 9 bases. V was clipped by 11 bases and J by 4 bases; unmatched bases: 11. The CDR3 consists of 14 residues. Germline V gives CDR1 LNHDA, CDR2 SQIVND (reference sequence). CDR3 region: CASLTGTGFTEAFF. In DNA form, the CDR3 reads TGTGCCTCATTAACCGGGACAGGGTTCACTGAAGCTTTCTTT.

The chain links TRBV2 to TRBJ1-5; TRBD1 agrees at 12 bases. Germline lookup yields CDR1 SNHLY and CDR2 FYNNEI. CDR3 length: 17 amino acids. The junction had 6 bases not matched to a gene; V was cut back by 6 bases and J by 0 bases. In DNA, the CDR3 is TGTGCCAGCAGGGGACAGGGGGCCCCTTATAGCAATCAGCCCCAGCATTTT. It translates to CASRGQGAPYSNQPQHF. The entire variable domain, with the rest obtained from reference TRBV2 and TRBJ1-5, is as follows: EPEVTQTPSHQVTQMGQEVILRCVPISNHLYFYWYRQILGQKVEFLVSFYNNEISEKSEIFDDQFSVERPDGSNFTLKIRSTKLEDSAMYFCASRGQGAPYSNQPQHFGDGTRLSIL.

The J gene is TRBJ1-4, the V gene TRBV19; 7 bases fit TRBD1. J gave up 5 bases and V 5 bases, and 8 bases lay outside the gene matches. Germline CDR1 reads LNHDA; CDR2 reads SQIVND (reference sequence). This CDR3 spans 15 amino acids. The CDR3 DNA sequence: TGTGCCAGTAGTCCCGGGACAGCAGGCAATGAAAAACTGTTTTTT. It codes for CASSPGTAGNEKLFF.

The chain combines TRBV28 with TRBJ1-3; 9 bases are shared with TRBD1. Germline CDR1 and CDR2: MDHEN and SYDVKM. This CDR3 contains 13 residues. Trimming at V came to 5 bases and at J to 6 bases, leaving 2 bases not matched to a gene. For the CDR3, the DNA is TGTGCCAGCAGTAGACAGGGGGAAAACACCATATATTTT. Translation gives CASSRQGENTIYF.

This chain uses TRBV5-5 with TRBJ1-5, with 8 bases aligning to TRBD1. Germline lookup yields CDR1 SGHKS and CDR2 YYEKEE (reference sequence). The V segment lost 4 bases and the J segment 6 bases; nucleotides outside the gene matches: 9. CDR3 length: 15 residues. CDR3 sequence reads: CASSATGGSGQPQHF. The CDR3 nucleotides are TGTGCCAGCAGCGCTACAGGGGGGTCAGGTCAGCCCCAGCATTTT.